This TCR beta chain emerged from a study of T cell responses to AZD1222 COVID-19 vaccine. Method: immunoSEQ multiplex PCR; TCRdb's copy keeps in-frame clones and lacks some. The sample lists around 90,000 clones; approximately 86% were seen once. This clone was counted a few times. Its antigen remains unidentified. One end of the junction fails to match germline, which may point to a read error. Study-wide findings and caveats: Seropositive at baseline were only a handful of AZD1222 recipients. Unmutated variant regions are reportedly targeted by nearly half of spike-specific TCRs.

Germline CDR1 and CDR2: SGHTA and FQGNSA. The CDR3 sequence is 16 residues long. The sample in question was peripheral blood, obtained on day 0 of AZD1222 vaccination. The receptor was isolated from an adult in good health. The J gene is TRBJ2-7, the V gene TRBV7-2, with 9 bases that match TRBD2. In nucleotides, the CDR3 is TGTGCCAGCAGCCTAGCGCTGGTAGCGGGAGTGTACGAGCAGTACTTC. Translating gives CASSLALVAGVYEQYF.